In its sample, the clone carrying this T cell receptor (beta chain) was seen once. This specimen comes from a study of T cell responses to AZD1222 COVID-19 vaccine. V was clipped by 4 bases and J by 2 bases; unmatched bases: 8. The CDR3 consists of 16 residues. CDR1 and CDR2 (germline): SGHRS, YFSETQ. Assay: immunoSEQ multiplex PCR; the TCRdb copy retains only in-frame clones and omits some. The sample holds about 180,000 clones; 70% to 90% are singletons and the top ten take roughly 8%. The V and J genes are TRBV5-1 and TRBJ2-7; TRBD1 aligns across 11 bases. The specimen comprised peripheral blood, sampled on day 0 of AZD1222 vaccination. The TCR comes from an adult in good health. The CDR3 reads CASSHRDRGSTYEQYF. The CDR3, as DNA: TGCGCCAGCAGCCACCGGGACAGGGGGTCTACCTACGAGCAGTACTTC. Supplemented by reference TRBV5-1 and TRBJ2-7, the full variable domain reads KAGVTQTPRYLIKTRGQQVTLSCSPISGHRSVSWYQQTPGQGLQFLFEYFSETQRNKGNFPGRFSGRQFSNSRSEMNVSTLELGDSALYLCASSHRDRGSTYEQYFGPGTRLTVT.